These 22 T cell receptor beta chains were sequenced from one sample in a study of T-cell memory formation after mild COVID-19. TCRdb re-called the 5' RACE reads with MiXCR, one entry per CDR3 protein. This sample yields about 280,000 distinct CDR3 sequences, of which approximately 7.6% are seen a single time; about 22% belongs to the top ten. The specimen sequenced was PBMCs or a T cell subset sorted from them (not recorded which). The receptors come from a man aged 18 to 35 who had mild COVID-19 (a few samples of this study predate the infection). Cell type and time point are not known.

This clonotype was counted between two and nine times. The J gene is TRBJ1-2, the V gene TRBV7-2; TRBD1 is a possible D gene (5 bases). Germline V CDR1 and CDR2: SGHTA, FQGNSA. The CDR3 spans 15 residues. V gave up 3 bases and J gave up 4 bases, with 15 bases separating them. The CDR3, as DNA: TGTGCCAGCAGCTTCGGGGCTCCTGCTTCCTATGGCTACACCTTC. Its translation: CASSFGAPASYGYTF.

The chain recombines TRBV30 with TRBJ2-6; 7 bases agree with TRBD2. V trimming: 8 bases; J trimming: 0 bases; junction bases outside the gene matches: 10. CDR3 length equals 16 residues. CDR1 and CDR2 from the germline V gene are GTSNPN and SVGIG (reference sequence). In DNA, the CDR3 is TGTGCCATTGGGGGGGTCACATACTCTGGGGCCAACGTCCTGACTTTC. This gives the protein CAIGGVTYSGANVLTF.

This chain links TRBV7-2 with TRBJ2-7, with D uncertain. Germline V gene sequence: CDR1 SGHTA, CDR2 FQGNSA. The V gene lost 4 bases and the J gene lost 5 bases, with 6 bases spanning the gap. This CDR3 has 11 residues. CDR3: CASSSTNEQYF. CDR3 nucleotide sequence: TGTGCCAGCAGCTCGACAAACGAGCAGTACTTC.

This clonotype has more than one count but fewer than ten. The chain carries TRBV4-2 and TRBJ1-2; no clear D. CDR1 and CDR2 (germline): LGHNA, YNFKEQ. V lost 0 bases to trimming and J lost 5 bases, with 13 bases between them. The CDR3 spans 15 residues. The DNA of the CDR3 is TGTGCCAGCAGCCAAGATTCCGGACGCAAATATGGCTACACCTTC. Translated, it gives CASSQDSGRKYGYTF.

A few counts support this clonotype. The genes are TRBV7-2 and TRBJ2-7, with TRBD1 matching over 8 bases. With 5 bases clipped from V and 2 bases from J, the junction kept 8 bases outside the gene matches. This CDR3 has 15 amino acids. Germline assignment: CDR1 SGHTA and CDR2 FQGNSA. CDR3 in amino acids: CASSQSGQGTYEQYF. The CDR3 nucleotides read TGTGCCAGCAGCCAGAGCGGACAGGGCACCTACGAGCAGTACTTC.

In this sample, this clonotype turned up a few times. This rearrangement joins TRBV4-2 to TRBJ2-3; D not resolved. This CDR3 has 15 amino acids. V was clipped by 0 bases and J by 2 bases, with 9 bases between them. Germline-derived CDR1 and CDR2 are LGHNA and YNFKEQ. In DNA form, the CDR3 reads TGTGCCAGCAGCCAAGATCCGCTGAACACAGATACGCAGTATTTT. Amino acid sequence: CASSQDPLNTDTQYF.

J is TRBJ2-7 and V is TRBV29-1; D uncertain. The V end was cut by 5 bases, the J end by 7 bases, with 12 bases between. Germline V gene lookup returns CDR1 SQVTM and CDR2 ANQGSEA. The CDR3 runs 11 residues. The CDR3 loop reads CSVRWGWEQYF. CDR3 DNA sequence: TGCAGCGTTCGATGGGGTTGGGAGCAGTACTTC.

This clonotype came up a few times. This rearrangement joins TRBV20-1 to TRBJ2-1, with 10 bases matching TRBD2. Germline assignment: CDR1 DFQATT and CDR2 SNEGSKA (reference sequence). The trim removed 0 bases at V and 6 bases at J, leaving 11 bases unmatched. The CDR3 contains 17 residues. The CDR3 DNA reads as TGCAGTGCTAGAGATCTTTTGGCTAGCGGGGGTCGCAATGAGCAGTTCTTC. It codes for CSARDLLASGGRNEQFF.

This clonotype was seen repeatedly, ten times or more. CDR3 region: CASSQDTDYNEQFF. The CDR3 DNA sequence: TGTGCCAGCAGTCAAGACACTGACTACAATGAGCAGTTCTTC. V usage is TRBV6-1 and J usage is TRBJ2-1; no firm D call. In germline, CDR1 is MNHNS, CDR2 SASEGT. The V end was cut by 5 bases, the J end by 3 bases, with 11 bases between. This CDR3 has 14 amino acids.

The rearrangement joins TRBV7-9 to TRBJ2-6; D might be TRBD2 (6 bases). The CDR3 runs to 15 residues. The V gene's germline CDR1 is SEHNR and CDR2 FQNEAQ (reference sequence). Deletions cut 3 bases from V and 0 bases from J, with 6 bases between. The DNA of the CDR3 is TGTGCCAGCAGCTTCGGGGGCTCTGGGGCCAACGTCCTGACTTTC. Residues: CASSFGGSGANVLTF.

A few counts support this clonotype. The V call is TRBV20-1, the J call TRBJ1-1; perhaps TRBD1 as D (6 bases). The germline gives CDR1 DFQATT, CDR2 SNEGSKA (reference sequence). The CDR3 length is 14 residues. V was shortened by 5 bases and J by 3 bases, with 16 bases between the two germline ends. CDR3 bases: TGCAGTGCTGGGGGCGGGTCCTCCGACACTGAAGCTTTCTTT. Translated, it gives CSAGGGSSDTEAFF.

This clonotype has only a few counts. The DNA for the CDR3 is TGTGCCAGCAGCTTAGGAGGGGGCAGGGTCGCCGGGGAGCTGTTTTTT. Translating it yields CASSLGGGRVAGELFF. The genes are TRBV7-6 and TRBJ2-2; 7 bases map to TRBD1. Germline-derived CDR1 and CDR2 are SGHVS and FNYEAQ. V lost 1 base, J lost 6 bases, and 8 bases stayed unmatched. This CDR3 has 16 residues.

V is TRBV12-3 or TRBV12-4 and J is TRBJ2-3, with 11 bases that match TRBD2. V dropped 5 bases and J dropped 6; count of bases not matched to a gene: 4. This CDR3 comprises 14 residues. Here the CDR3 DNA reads TGTGCCAGCAGTATCAGACTAGCGGGGGATACGCAGTATTTT. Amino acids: CASSIRLAGDTQYF.

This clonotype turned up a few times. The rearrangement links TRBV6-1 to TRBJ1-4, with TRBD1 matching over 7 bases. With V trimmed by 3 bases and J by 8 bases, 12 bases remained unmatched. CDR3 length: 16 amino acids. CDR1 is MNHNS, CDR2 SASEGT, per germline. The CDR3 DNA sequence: TGTGCCAGCAGTGACTTCCGGGACAGCCGCTCGGAAAAACTGTTTTTT. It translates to CASSDFRDSRSEKLFF.

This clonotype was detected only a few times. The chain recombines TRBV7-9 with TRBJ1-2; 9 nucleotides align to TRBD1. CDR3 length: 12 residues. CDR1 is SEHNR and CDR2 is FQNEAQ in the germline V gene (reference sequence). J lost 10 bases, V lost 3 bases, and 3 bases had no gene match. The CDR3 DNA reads TGTGCCAGCAGCTTGGGACAGGGCGACTACACCTTC. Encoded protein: CASSLGQGDYTF. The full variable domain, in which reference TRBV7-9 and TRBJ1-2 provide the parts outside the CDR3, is DTGVSQNPRHKITKRGQNVTFRCDPISEHNRLYWYRQTLGQGPEFLTYFQNEAQLEKSRLLSDRFSAERPKGSFSTLEIQRTEQGDSAMYLCASSLGQGDYTFGSGTRLTVV.

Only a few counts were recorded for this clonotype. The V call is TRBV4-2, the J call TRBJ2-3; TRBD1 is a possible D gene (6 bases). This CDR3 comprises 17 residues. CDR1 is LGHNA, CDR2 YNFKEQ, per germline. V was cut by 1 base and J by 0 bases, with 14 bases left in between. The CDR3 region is CASSQASRGSSTDTQYF. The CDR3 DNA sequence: TGTGCCAGCAGCCAAGCGAGTAGGGGGTCTAGCACAGATACGCAGTATTTT.

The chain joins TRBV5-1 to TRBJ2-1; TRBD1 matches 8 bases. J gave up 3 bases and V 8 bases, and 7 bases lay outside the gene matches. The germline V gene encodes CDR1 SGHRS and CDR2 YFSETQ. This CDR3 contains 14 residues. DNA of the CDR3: TGCGCCAGTGGGGTGGGACAGGACTACAATGAGCAGTTCTTC. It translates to CASGVGQDYNEQFF.

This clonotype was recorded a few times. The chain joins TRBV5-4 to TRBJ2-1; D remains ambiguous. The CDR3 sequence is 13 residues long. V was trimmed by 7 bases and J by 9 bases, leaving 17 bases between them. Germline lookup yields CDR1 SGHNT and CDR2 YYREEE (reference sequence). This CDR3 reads CASEVAGQTEQFF. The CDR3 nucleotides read TGTGCCAGCGAGGTGGCAGGCCAAACTGAGCAGTTCTTC.

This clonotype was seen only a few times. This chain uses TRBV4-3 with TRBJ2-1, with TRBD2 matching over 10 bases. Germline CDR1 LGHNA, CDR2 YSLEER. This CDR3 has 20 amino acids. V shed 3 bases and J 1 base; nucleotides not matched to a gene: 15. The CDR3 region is CASSQLRYQAGGLSYNEQFF. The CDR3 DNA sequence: TGCGCCAGCAGCCAGCTTCGCTATCAAGCGGGGGGGCTATCCTACAATGAGCAGTTCTTC.

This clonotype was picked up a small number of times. The CDR3 bases are TGTGCCAGTAGTCCCACCCCTTTGGGCAGAACCGAGCAGTACTTC. Its translation is CASSPTPLGRTEQYF. V and J are TRBV19 and TRBJ2-7; no firm D call. CDR1 LNHDA and CDR2 SQIVND come from the germline V gene (reference sequence). V was cut by 5 bases and J by 6 bases, with 20 bases left in between. The CDR3 totals 15 residues. Full variable domain (rest looked up from reference TRBV19 and TRBJ2-7): DGGITQSPKYLFRKEGQNVTLSCEQNLNHDAMYWYRQDPGQGLRLIYYSQIVNDFQKGDIAEGYSVSREKKESFPLTVTSAQKNPTAFYLCASSPTPLGRTEQYFGPGTRLTVT.

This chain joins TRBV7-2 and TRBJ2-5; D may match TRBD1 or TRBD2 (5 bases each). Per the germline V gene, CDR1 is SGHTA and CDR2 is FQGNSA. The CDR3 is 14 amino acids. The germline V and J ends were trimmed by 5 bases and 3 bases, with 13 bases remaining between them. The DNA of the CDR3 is TGTGCCAGCAGCGCAGGGACGGGGAAAGAGACCCAGTACTTC. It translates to CASSAGTGKETQYF.

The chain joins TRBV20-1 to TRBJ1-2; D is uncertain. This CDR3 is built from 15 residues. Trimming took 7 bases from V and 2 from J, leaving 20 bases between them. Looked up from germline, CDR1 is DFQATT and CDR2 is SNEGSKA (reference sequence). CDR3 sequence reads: CSVSGPLEGNYGYTF. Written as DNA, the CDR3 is TGCAGTGTTTCGGGTCCCCTAGAGGGAAACTATGGCTACACCTTC.